A single T cell receptor (beta chain) is shown here with its context. What antigen it recognizes has not been identified. Base-call qualities are not available, and no considerably larger clone is one nucleotide away. The data are from a study of cytomegalovirus exposure and HLA in healthy donors (dated by TCRdb to the late 2010s). For the wider study: In an earlier analysis of some 610 of the donors, about 270 Gb of sequence data and 95 million to 130 million unique TCR beta sequences from 180 million or so T cells were reported. Approximately 300 gigabases of sequencing data and tens of millions of unique TCR sequences made up an early release that covered some 640 HLA-typed donors. The genetic ancestry cluster associated with self-reported Caucasian donors included about 81% of the roughly 410 genotyped donors. The study was designed to test whether signatures of past pathogen exposure could be identified by cataloging public T cell receptors. The study profiled the T cell repertoires of hundreds of subjects by immunosequencing and related them to cytomegalovirus serostatus. Besides the first cohort of roughly 640 subjects, a separate validation cohort made up of over 95 different subjects was used. To predict cytomegalovirus infection status, the study brought together high-throughput TCR immunosequencing, statistical association of individual TCRs with disease status, and machine learning. In a later analysis, previously published TCR beta repertoires from 666 donors were re-analyzed and high-resolution HLA genotyping was added so that TCR occurrence patterns could be studied. Rather than drawing on any new phenotypic data, the later analysis identified candidate immune exposures from TCR beta sequences and the way those sequences occurred across donors. In an earlier analysis of 587 of the donors, high-throughput TCR beta sequencing was used to judge whether each TCR beta V gene segment behaved as functional or pseudogenic. Donor age, sex, ethnicity and CMV serostatus were collected together with the repertoire data. A later genetic analysis took genome-wide SNP genotypes for about three fifths of the roughly 670 donors and used that subset as a discovery cohort. All discovery cohort repertoires had been generated on a single sequencing platform. Both class I and class II loci were covered by HLA typing, at four-digit resolution. The number of donors typed differed by locus, with roughly 629-640 for A, B, C, DRB1 and DQB1, roughly 520 for DQA1, some 570 for DPA1, and 400 to 490 for DPB1. Five DR-DQ haplotypes were handled as single units for association and clustering, since linkage in the cohort was strong. Among a few hundred genotyped donors of the cohort, an average of roughly 240,000 unique TCR beta nucleotide sequences were sequenced per donor, around 20% of them non-productive.

Libraries came from the immunoSEQ multiplex PCR assay. A mixture of 60 forward primers for TCR Vbeta segments and 13 reverse primers for TCR Jbeta segments was used in the multiplex PCR. The CDR3 region of rearranged TCR beta genes was amplified from genomic DNA by a multiplex PCR assay. The Illumina HiSeq System was used to sequence the amplified TCR beta libraries as 87-base-pair reads. In the source study's methods: Across the 600 to 700 repertoires, a later analysis counted some 81 million unique TCR beta chains, approximately 10 million of which were shared by at least two donors. A nearest-neighbor algorithm error-corrected the raw reads and collapsed the reads into unique sequences, merging closely related sequences to remove PCR and sequencing errors. Alignment of CDR3 sequences to IMGT reference sequences was used to assign V, D and J gene segments. Each retained sequence needed at least a six-nucleotide match to both a V gene segment and a J gene segment. A rearrangement counted as productive if the CDR3 had no stop codons and remained in frame with V and J, and every other rearrangement counted as non-productive. CDR3 was defined by IMGT convention, running from the second conserved V-encoded cysteine to the conserved J-encoded phenylalanine. In an earlier analysis of 587 of the donors, sequences lacking an unambiguous match to a single V gene segment were excluded. An earlier analysis of roughly 590 of the donors called V segments functional above 56.7% productive rearrangements and segregating when the between-donor standard deviation exceeded 5%. A statistical classification framework was developed to diagnose cytomegalovirus status using the catalog of TCR beta chain sequences. In a later analysis, V and J genes were assigned by comparing TCR nucleotide sequences against IMGT/GENE-DB human TR gene sequences. Using the TCRdist pipeline, a later analysis assigned CDR3 sequences along with most-parsimonious VDJ recombination scenarios. In a later analysis, each TCR beta chain was defined by its CDR3 amino acid sequence together with its V-gene family, and reads lacking a unique V-gene family were excluded. As a way to deal with suspected cross-contamination and a sequencing artifact, a later analysis dropped approximately 590 nucleotide sequences that were highly shared and had low generation probability. A later analysis calculated a clonal expansion index for each public chain from normalized within-repertoire ranks of inferred template counts. In a later analysis, generation probabilities were computed using a VDJ recombination model fitted to out-of-frame rearrangements, and the results were checked against IGoR. Hypergeometric tests were used in a later analysis to score TCR-TCR, TCR-HLA and TCR-CMV co-occurrence, with a repertoire-size bias correction applied to the TCR pairs. To estimate false discovery rates, a later analysis permuted the HLA or CMV assignments 20 times. In a later analysis, co-occurring TCRs were grouped using DBSCAN, and TCRdist sequence similarity was added for clustering within HLA-allele-positive subsets. Repertoires with fewer than 30,000 or more than 120,000 public chains, plus five repertoires with anomalous nucleotide sharing, were excluded from co-occurrence clustering. In its TCRdb copy, this immuneACCESS table keeps in-frame sequences only and misses some clones. Where compared with another copy, unresolved V genes explain less than half of these, and the others have no known cause. V, J and clone size are taken as reported in that table, and D and trimming were inferred from the DNA itself. Counted in this sample were over 150,000 clones; around 75% of them appeared once. The top ten constitute about 2.9% of the sample.

Overall study results and their limits: Because HLA typing was missing for some donors at each locus, association tests included only the typed subset. A few of the identified cytomegalovirus-associated TCR beta chains were confirmed in vitro to be specific for cytomegalovirus antigens. A later genetic analysis associated a missense DCLRE1C variant with V-gene and J-gene trimming of TCR beta chains, and an independent cohort replicated the association. In an earlier analysis of a few hundred of the donors, most TCR beta V segments were observed in productive rearrangements about 90% or about 30% of the time, broadly matching IMGT annotations. According to the authors, the approach could potentially be generalized to other disease states and immunological phenotypes. This cohort had only TCR beta chains sequenced, and the lack of alpha or paired-chain data limited which features could be detected. A later analysis found that HLA-associated TCR beta chains were more clonally expanded and had lower generation probabilities than equally common non-associated chains. According to a later analysis, parvovirus B19, influenza, CMV and Epstein-Barr virus appeared linked to several top co-occurrence clusters. Some IMGT-functional V segments, including TRBV6-2 and TRBV6-3, could not be told apart with the 87-base-pair reads, so those segments were excluded. A further reported finding was that TCR beta sequences accurately predicted the HLA-A and HLA-B alleles for most subjects in the first cohort. Most CMV-associated TCR beta chains appeared to be HLA-restricted in a later analysis, and the HLA associations seemed to be driven largely by CMV exposure. A total of fewer than 200 TCR beta chains were listed by the study as associated with cytomegalovirus. The classifier was reported to diagnose cytomegalovirus status with high specificity and sensitivity in both the original cohort and the validation cohort. The earlier analysis of a few hundred of the donors excluded fewer than 20 rarely observed V segments, including chromosome 9 orphons, because counts were too low. A cluster of highly shared sequence variants was judged likely to represent a technical artifact of the sequencing pipeline. Compared with the approximately 670-donor mean, donors in an Asian-associated ancestry cluster had fewer N-insertions in productive TCRs, according to a later genetic analysis. Immune exposure information for the cohort was limited to CMV serostatus. At a false discovery rate of 0.05, a later analysis linked some 17,000 TCR beta sequences to specific HLA alleles. In a later analysis, TCR association rates were found to vary across HLA loci, with the most associated TCRs seen for DRB1 alleles and the fewest for HLA-C alleles. Linkage disequilibrium might explain the correlated functional status among segregating V segments, but an unknown experimental factor could not be ruled out. Most TCR sequences were observed very rarely across donors, whereas some public TCRs were present in many individuals. Assigning TCR associations to individual alleles was difficult when HLA alleles, especially DR and DQ, strongly co-occurred. Sequencing depth was assumed to be roughly uniform across donors in the presence/absence analyses, though that assumption may not hold.

V trim: 5 bases; J trim: 8 bases; unmatched bases: 5. CDR1 and CDR2 (SGHAT, FQNNGV) derive from the germline V gene. CDR3 length: 14 amino acids, cysteine to phenylalanine. The CDR3 DNA has 42 bases and is translated from base 1. The cohort comprised some 680 healthy bone marrow donors. At the time of sampling, every cohort member was nominally healthy, though immune exposures that went unrecorded were likely present. The donor was CMV seronegative and was included in the group of approximately 350 seronegative cohort members. Every donor gave a peripheral blood sample, and the peripheral blood mononuclear cells from that sample were used for TCR beta sequencing. Genomic DNA extraction from the blood cell samples was performed with the Qiagen DNeasy Blood Extraction Kit.

The sequence derives from a male donor in good health and CMV-seronegative. Sequencing was done on a sample of PBMCs. The V and J genes are TRBV11-2 and TRBJ2-1, with TRBD1 matching 11 junction bases. The nucleotide sequence is TGTGCCAGCAGCCCGCCGGACAGGGGGCATGAGCAGTTCTTC. This encodes CASSPPDRGHEQFF.